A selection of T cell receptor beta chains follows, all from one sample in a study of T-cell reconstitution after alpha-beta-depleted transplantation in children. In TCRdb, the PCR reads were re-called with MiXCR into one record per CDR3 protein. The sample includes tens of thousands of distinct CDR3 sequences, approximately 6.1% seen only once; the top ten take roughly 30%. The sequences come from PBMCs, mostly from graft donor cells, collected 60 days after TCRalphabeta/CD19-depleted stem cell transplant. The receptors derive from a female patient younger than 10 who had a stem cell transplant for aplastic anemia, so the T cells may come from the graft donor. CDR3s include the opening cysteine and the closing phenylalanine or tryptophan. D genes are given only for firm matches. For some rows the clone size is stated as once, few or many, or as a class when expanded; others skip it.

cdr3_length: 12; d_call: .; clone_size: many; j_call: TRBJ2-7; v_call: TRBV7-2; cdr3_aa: CASSQDPYEQYF; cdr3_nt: TGTGCCAGCAGCCAAGACCCCTACGAGCAGTACTTC
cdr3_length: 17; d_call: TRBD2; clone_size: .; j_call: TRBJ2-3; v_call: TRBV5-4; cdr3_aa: CASSRPGGGGNTDTQYF; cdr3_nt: TGTGCCAGCAGCCGACCGGGGGGCGGGGGGAACACAGATACGCAGTATTTT
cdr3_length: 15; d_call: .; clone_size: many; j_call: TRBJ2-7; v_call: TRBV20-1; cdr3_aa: CSAREGVGFSYEQYF; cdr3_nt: TGCAGTGCTCGAGAGGGGGTCGGCTTCTCCTACGAGCAGTACTTC
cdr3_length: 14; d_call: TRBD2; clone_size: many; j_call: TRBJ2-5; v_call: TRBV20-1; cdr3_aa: CSARDPSGEETQYF; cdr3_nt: TGCAGTGCTAGAGATCCTAGCGGGGAAGAGACCCAGTACTTC
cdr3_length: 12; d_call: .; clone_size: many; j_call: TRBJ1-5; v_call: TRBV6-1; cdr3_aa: CASSELEEPQHF; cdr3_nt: TGTGCCAGCAGTGAACTAGAGGAGCCCCAGCATTTT
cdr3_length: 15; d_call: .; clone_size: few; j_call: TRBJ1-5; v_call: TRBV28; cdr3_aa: CASRWGKGTNQPQHF; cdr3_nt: TGTGCCAGCAGGTGGGGCAAGGGTACCAATCAGCCCCAGCATTTT
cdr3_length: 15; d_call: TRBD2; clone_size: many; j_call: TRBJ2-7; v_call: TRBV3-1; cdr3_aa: CASSPAGDISYEQYF; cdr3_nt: TGTGCCAGCAGCCCAGCGGGGGACATCTCCTACGAGCAGTACTTC
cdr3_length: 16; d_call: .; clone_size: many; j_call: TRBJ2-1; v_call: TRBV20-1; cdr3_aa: CSARTRGRFIANEQFF; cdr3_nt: TGCAGTGCTAGGACTAGGGGGCGATTTATAGCCAATGAGCAGTTCTTC
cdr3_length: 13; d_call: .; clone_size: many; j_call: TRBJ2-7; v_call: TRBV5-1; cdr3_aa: CASSLGGDYEQYF; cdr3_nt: TGCGCCAGCAGCTTGGGGGGCGACTACGAGCAGTACTTC
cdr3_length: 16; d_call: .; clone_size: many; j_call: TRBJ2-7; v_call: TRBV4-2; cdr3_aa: CASSQDEERASYEQYF; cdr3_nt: TGTGCCAGCAGCCAAGACGAGGAGCGGGCCTCCTACGAGCAGTACTTC
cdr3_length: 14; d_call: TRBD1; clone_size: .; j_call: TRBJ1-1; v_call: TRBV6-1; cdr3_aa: CASREWTGLTEAFF; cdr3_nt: TGTGCCAGCAGGGAATGGACAGGGCTAACTGAAGCTTTCTTT
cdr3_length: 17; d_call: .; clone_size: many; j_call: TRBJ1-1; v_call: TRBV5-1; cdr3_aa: CASSLGFLWQMNTEAFF; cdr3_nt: TGCGCCAGCAGCTTGGGATTTCTATGGCAGATGAACACTGAAGCTTTCTTT
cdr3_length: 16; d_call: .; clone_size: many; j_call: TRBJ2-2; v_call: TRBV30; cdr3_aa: CAWSVRGSMRTGELFF; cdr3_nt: TGTGCCTGGAGTGTACGTGGTTCCATGAGAACCGGGGAGCTGTTTTTT
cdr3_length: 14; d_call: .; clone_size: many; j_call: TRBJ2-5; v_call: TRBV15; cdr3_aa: CATSARGSSETQYF; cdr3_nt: TGTGCCACCAGCGCTAGGGGGAGCTCAGAGACCCAGTACTTC
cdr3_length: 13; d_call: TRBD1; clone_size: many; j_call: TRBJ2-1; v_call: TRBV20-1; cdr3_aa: CSAGTGVLNEQFF; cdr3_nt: TGCAGTGCGGGGACAGGGGTCTTAAATGAGCAGTTCTTC
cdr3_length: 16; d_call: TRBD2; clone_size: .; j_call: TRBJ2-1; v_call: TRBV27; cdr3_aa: CASSSIAGLTYNEQFF; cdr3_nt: TGTGCCAGCAGTTCCATAGCGGGGTTAACCTACAATGAGCAGTTCTTC
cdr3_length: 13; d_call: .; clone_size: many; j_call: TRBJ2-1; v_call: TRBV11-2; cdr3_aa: CASSLGTSKEQFF; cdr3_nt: TGTGCCAGCAGCTTAGGAACGAGCAAGGAGCAGTTCTTC
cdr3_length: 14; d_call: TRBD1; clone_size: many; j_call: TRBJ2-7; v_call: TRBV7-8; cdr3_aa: CASSHSTGEYEQYF; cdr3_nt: TGTGCCAGCAGCCACTCGACAGGGGAGTACGAGCAGTACTTC
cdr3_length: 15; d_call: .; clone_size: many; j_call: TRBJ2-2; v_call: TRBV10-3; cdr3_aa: CAISEIPTGIGELFF; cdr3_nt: TGTGCCATCAGTGAGATCCCCACCGGGATCGGGGAGCTGTTTTTT
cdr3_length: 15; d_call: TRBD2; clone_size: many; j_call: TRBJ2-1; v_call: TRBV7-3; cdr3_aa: CASSPQASGKNEQFF; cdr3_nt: TGTGCCAGCAGCCCCCAAGCTAGCGGGAAGAATGAGCAGTTCTTC
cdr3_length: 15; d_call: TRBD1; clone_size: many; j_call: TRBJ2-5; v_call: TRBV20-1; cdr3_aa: CSARDWTGDQETQYF; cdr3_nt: TGCAGTGCTAGAGATTGGACAGGGGACCAAGAGACCCAGTACTTC
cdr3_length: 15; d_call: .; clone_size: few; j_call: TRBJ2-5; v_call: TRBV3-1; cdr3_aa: CASSPRATTQETQYF; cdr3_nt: TGTGCCAGCAGCCCCAGGGCTACGACCCAAGAGACCCAGTACTTC
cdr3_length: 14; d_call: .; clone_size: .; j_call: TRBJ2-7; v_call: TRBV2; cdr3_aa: CASSEGESYTEQYF; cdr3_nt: TGTGCCAGCAGTGAGGGGGAGAGTTACACCGAGCAGTACTTC
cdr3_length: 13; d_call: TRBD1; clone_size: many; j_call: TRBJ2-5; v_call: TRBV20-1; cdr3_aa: CSATDRVYETQYF; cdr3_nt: TGCAGTGCTACCGACAGGGTTTATGAGACCCAGTACTTC
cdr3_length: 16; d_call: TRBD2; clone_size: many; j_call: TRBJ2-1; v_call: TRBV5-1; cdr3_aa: CASSIVAGTSYNEQFF; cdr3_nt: TGCGCCAGCAGCATTGTAGCGGGGACCTCCTACAATGAGCAGTTCTTC
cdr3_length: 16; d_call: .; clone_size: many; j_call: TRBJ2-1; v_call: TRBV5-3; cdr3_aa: CARSLLIAPSYNEQFF; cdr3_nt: TGTGCCAGAAGCTTGTTGATAGCGCCTTCCTACAATGAGCAGTTCTTC
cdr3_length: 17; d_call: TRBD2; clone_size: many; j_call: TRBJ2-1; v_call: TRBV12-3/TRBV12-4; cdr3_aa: CASTLGLAGTSYNEQFF; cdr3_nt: TGTGCCAGCACCCTGGGACTAGCGGGAACAAGCTACAATGAGCAGTTCTTC
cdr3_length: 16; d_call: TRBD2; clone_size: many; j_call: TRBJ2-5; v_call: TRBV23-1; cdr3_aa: CASSQLVDGGEKTQYF; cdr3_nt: TGCGCCAGCAGTCAACTAGTTGACGGGGGGGAAAAGACCCAGTACTTC
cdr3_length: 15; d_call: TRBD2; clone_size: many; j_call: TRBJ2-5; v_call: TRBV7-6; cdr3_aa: CASSLALAGGETQYF; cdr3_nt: TGTGCCAGCAGCTTAGCACTAGCGGGTGGAGAGACCCAGTACTTC
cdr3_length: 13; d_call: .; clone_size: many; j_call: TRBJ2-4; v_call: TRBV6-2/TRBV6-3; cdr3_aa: CASSYGPWGIQYF; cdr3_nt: TGTGCCAGCAGTTACGGGCCCTGGGGCATTCAGTACTTC
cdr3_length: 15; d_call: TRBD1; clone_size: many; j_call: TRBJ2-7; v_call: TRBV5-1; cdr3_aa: CASSEGQGGGYEQYF; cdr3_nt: TGCGCCAGCAGCGAGGGACAGGGGGGAGGCTACGAGCAGTACTTC
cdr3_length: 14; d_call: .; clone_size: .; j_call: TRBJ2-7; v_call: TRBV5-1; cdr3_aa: CASSWGPRRSEQYF; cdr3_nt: TGCGCCAGCAGCTGGGGACCCCGGAGGTCCGAGCAGTACTTC
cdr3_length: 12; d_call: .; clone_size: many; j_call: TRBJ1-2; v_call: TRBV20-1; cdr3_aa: CSAQNLRSGYTF; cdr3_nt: TGCAGTGCTCAAAATCTGAGGAGTGGCTACACCTTC
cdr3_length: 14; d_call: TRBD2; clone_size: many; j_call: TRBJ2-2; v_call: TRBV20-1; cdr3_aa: CSASPGGLTGELFF; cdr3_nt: TGCAGTGCTAGCCCGGGAGGGCTCACCGGGGAGCTGTTTTTT
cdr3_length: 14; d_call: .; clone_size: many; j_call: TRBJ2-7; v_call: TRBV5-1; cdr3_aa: CASSLDRGGDEQYF; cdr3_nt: TGCGCCAGCAGCTTGGACAGGGGGGGAGACGAGCAGTACTTC
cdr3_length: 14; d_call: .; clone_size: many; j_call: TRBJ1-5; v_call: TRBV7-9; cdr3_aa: CASSSSIGNQPQHF; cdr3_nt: TGTGCCAGCAGCTCTAGTATCGGGAATCAGCCCCAGCATTTT
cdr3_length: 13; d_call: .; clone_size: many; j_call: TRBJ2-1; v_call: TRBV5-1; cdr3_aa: CASSSVGVDEQFF; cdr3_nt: TGCGCCAGCAGCTCGGTAGGAGTTGATGAGCAGTTCTTC
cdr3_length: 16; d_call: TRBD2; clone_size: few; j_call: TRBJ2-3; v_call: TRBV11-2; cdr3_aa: CASSWGTSGITDTQYF; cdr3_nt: TGTGCCAGCAGCTGGGGGACTAGCGGGATCACAGATACGCAGTATTTT
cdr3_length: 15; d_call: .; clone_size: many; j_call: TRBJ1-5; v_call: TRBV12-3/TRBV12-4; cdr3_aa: CASSLEGGSNQPQHF; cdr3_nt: TGTGCCAGCAGTTTAGAGGGGGGTAGCAATCAGCCCCAGCATTTT